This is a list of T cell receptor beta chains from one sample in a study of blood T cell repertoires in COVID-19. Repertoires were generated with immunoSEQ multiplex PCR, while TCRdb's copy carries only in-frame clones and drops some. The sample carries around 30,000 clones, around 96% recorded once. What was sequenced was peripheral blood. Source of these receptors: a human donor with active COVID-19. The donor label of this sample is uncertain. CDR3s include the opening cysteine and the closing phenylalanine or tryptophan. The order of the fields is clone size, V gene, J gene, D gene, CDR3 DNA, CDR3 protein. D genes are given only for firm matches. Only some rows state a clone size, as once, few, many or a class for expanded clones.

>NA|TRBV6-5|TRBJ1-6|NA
TGTGCCAGCAGAAACAACAGGAATTCACCCCTCCACTTT
CASRNNRNSPLHF
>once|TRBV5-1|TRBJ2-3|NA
TGCGCCAGCAGCCCGTTGGGGGGAAGCACAGATACGCAGTATTTT
CASSPLGGSTDTQYF
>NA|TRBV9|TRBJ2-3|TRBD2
TGTGCCAGCAGCGTAGAACTAGCGGGAGCGGATACGCAGTATTTT
CASSVELAGADTQYF
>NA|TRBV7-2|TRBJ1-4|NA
TGTGCCAGCAGCCGGACAGCTCGAGGTGAAAAACTGTTTTTT
CASSRTARGEKLFF
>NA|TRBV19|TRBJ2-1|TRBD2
TGTGCCAGTAGTATAGGACTAGCGGGAGACAAGGAGCAGTTCTTC
CASSIGLAGDKEQFF
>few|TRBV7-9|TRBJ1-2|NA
TGTGCCAGCAGCTTAGAACAGAGCTATGGCTACACCTTC
CASSLEQSYGYTF
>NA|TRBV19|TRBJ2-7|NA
TGTGCCAGTAGCGCCCACAGGGATCGTTACGAGCAGTACTTC
CASSAHRDRYEQYF
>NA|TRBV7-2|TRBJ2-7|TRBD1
TGTGCCAGCAGCATCGGACAGGGAGGCCACGAGCAGTACTTC
CASSIGQGGHEQYF
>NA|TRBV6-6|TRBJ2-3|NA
TGTGCCAGCAGAGAGACTAGCACAGATACGCAGTATTTT
CASRETSTDTQYF
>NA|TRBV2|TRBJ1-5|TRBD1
TGTGCCAGCAGCCAGACAGGGGGTGGAATTATTAACAATCAGCCCCAGCATTTT
CASSQTGGGIINNQPQHF
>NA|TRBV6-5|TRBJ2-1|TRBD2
TGTGCCAGCAGGGAGACTAGCGGGAGCTATGAGCAGTTCTTC
CASRETSGSYEQFF
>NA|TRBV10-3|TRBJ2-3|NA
TGTGCCATCAGTGATGAGTCAGGTCCAGATACGCAGTATTTT
CAISDESGPDTQYF
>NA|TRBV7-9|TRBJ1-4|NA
TGTGCCAGCAGCTTAGATCGGGGGGCGATATGGGAAAAACTGTTTTTT
CASSLDRGAIWEKLFF
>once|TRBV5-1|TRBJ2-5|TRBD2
TGCGCCAGCAGCCCGGGACTAGCGGGAGCAGAGACCCAGTACTTC
CASSPGLAGAETQYF
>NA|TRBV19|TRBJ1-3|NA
TGTGCCAGTAGCGACAGGGGAAACACCATATATTTT
CASSDRGNTIYF
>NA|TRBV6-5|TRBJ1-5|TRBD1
TGTGCCAGTAGGACAGGGAATCAGCCCCAGCATTTT
CASRTGNQPQHF
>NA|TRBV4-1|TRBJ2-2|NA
TGCGCCAGCAGCGGCCCCCAGACGAACACCGGGGAGCTGTTTTTT
CASSGPQTNTGELFF
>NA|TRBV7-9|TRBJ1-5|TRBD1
TGTGCCAGCAGCTTAGGAGGAAGACCTGACAGGGGCAATCAGCCCCAGCATTTT
CASSLGGRPDRGNQPQHF
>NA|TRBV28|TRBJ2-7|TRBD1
TGTGCCAGCAGTTTACTTCGGACAGGGACCGTCAACGAGCAGTACTTC
CASSLLRTGTVNEQYF
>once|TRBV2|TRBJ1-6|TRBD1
TGTGCCAGCAGTGGGGCGACCGGGACAGATAATTCACCCCTCCACTTT
CASSGATGTDNSPLHF